Listed below are T cell receptor beta chains from one sample, sequenced in a study of blood T cell repertoires in COVID-19. TCRdb keeps only in-frame clones here, not all; method: immunoSEQ multiplex PCR. This table holds about 180,000 clones, approximately 90% found once. Input material: peripheral blood. These receptors came from a woman aged 25 to 39 with acute or convalescent COVID-19. CDR3s include the opening cysteine and the closing phenylalanine or tryptophan. D genes are given only for firm matches. The listing skips clone size in some rows; elsewhere it reads once, few, many or a size class.

v_call: TRBV5-1; j_call: TRBJ1-3; clone_size: NA; d_call: NA; cdr3_nt: TGCGCCAGCAGCTTGGGACAGACGGCCGGAAACACCATATATTTT; cdr3_aa: CASSLGQTAGNTIYF
v_call: TRBV9; j_call: TRBJ2-4; clone_size: NA; d_call: NA; cdr3_nt: TGTGCCAGCAGCGTAGGGGGGGAAAACATTCAGTACTTC; cdr3_aa: CASSVGGENIQYF
v_call: TRBV2; j_call: TRBJ1-4; clone_size: NA; d_call: NA; cdr3_nt: TGTGCCAGCAGTGAGGACGGGGTGGCTGAAAAACTGTTTTTT; cdr3_aa: CASSEDGVAEKLFF
v_call: TRBV29-1; j_call: TRBJ2-7; clone_size: once; d_call: NA; cdr3_nt: TGCAGCGTTGTTCCGGGGGTTGGTTACGAGCAGTACTTC; cdr3_aa: CSVVPGVGYEQYF
v_call: TRBV28; j_call: TRBJ2-7; clone_size: NA; d_call: NA; cdr3_nt: TGTGCCAGCAGGGACAGTGAGGGGCACAACTTC; cdr3_aa: CASRDSEGHNF
v_call: TRBV11-2; j_call: TRBJ2-7; clone_size: NA; d_call: NA; cdr3_nt: TGTGCCAGCAGCTTCCAGGGCTCCTACGAGCAGTACTTC; cdr3_aa: CASSFQGSYEQYF
v_call: TRBV15; j_call: TRBJ2-3; clone_size: NA; d_call: NA; cdr3_nt: TGTGCCACCAGCAGAGTTACGGGAACTAACACAGATACGCAGTATTTT; cdr3_aa: CATSRVTGTNTDTQYF
v_call: TRBV29-1; j_call: TRBJ2-3; clone_size: NA; d_call: TRBD2; cdr3_nt: TGCAGCGTTGCGACTAGCGGACGCACAGATACGCAGTATTTT; cdr3_aa: CSVATSGRTDTQYF
v_call: TRBV7-2; j_call: TRBJ2-7; clone_size: NA; d_call: TRBD2; cdr3_nt: TGTGCCAGCGGGGTAGCGGGTACCTACGAGCAGTACTTC; cdr3_aa: CASGVAGTYEQYF
v_call: TRBV6-5; j_call: TRBJ2-2; clone_size: NA; d_call: NA; cdr3_nt: TGTGCCAGCAGTTACTCGGAGGTCTCGGGCACCGGGGAGCTGTTTTTT; cdr3_aa: CASSYSEVSGTGELFF
v_call: TRBV7-9; j_call: TRBJ2-1; clone_size: NA; d_call: TRBD2; cdr3_nt: TGTGCCAGCAGCCGGGAGGGCAATGAGCAGTTCTTC; cdr3_aa: CASSREGNEQFF
v_call: TRBV5-6; j_call: TRBJ2-2; clone_size: once; d_call: NA; cdr3_nt: TGTGCCAGCAGCTTCGACAGGTGGTCCGGGGAGCTGTTTTTT; cdr3_aa: CASSFDRWSGELFF
v_call: TRBV5-1; j_call: TRBJ1-1; clone_size: NA; d_call: TRBD1; cdr3_nt: TGCGCCAGCAGCCCGGGACGGGACAGTATGAACACTGAAGCTTTCTTT; cdr3_aa: CASSPGRDSMNTEAFF
v_call: TRBV29-1; j_call: TRBJ2-1; clone_size: once; d_call: NA; cdr3_nt: TGCAGCGGCGGTCACAATGAGCAGTTCTTC; cdr3_aa: CSGGHNEQFF
v_call: TRBV6-6; j_call: TRBJ1-4; clone_size: once; d_call: NA; cdr3_nt: TGTGCCACCCTTCAGGGTCGACCTGAAAAACTGTTTTTT; cdr3_aa: CATLQGRPEKLFF
v_call: TRBV7-8; j_call: TRBJ2-1; clone_size: NA; d_call: TRBD1; cdr3_nt: TGTGCCAGCAGCCCGAACAGGGGCTCCTACAATGAGCAGTTCTTC; cdr3_aa: CASSPNRGSYNEQFF
v_call: TRBV3-1/TRBV3-2; j_call: TRBJ1-1; clone_size: NA; d_call: NA; cdr3_nt: TGTGCCAGCGCCCCCCCAGGGGTGAACACTGAAGCTTTCTTT; cdr3_aa: CASAPPGVNTEAFF
v_call: TRBV7-8; j_call: TRBJ2-3; clone_size: NA; d_call: NA; cdr3_nt: TGTGCCAGCAGCTTAGCCCGAGTTAGCGGAACTTACACAGATACGCAGTATTTT; cdr3_aa: CASSLARVSGTYTDTQYF
v_call: TRBV24-1; j_call: TRBJ2-5; clone_size: NA; d_call: NA; cdr3_nt: TGTGCCACCAGTGAGGGCAGGGGTCAGGAGACCCAGTACTTC; cdr3_aa: CATSEGRGQETQYF
v_call: TRBV20-1; j_call: TRBJ2-3; clone_size: NA; d_call: NA; cdr3_nt: TGCAGTGCTAGTCGAGGGAGAAACACAGATACGCAGTATTTT; cdr3_aa: CSASRGRNTDTQYF
v_call: TRBV20-1; j_call: TRBJ2-1; clone_size: NA; d_call: NA; cdr3_nt: TGCAGTGTTATAGCAGGGTACGAGCAGTTCTTC; cdr3_aa: CSVIAGYEQFF
v_call: TRBV4-1; j_call: TRBJ2-3; clone_size: NA; d_call: NA; cdr3_nt: TGCGCCAGCAGCCAAGTGGCAACGAGCGCAGATACGCAGTATTTT; cdr3_aa: CASSQVATSADTQYF
v_call: TRBV19; j_call: TRBJ1-6; clone_size: NA; d_call: NA; cdr3_nt: TGTGCCAGTAGTATGGTTTCAGGGTTCGTGAATTCACCCCTCCACTTT; cdr3_aa: CASSMVSGFVNSPLHF
v_call: TRBV5-6; j_call: TRBJ2-1; clone_size: NA; d_call: TRBD2; cdr3_nt: TGTGCCAGCAGCTTGGCCAACATTGCGGGAGGGCAGTTCTTC; cdr3_aa: CASSLANIAGGQFF
v_call: TRBV7-2; j_call: TRBJ2-1; clone_size: NA; d_call: TRBD2; cdr3_nt: TGTGCCAGTACTAGCGCTAGCTCCTACAATGAGCAGTTCTTC; cdr3_aa: CASTSASSYNEQFF
v_call: TRBV6-5; j_call: TRBJ1-1; clone_size: NA; d_call: NA; cdr3_nt: TGTGCCAGCAGCCGGACAGTGAACACTGAAGCTTTCTTT; cdr3_aa: CASSRTVNTEAFF
v_call: TRBV28; j_call: TRBJ1-5; clone_size: NA; d_call: NA; cdr3_nt: TGTGCCAGCAGCATACCCGCGGGGGATAATCAGCCCCAGCATTTT; cdr3_aa: CASSIPAGDNQPQHF
v_call: TRBV13; j_call: TRBJ2-3; clone_size: NA; d_call: NA; cdr3_nt: TGTGCCAGCAGCTTTTTCGCGGGACCCACAGATACGCAGTATTTT; cdr3_aa: CASSFFAGPTDTQYF
v_call: TRBV7-7; j_call: TRBJ2-5; clone_size: few; d_call: NA; cdr3_nt: TGTGCTAGCAGCACCGACTATTCGGAGACCCAGTACTTC; cdr3_aa: CASSTDYSETQYF
v_call: TRBV15; j_call: TRBJ2-3; clone_size: NA; d_call: TRBD1; cdr3_nt: TGTGCCACCAGCAGAGACGACAGGGGCGGCACAGATACGCAGTATTTT; cdr3_aa: CATSRDDRGGTDTQYF
v_call: TRBV5-8; j_call: TRBJ1-6; clone_size: once; d_call: NA; cdr3_nt: TGTGCCAGCAGACCAGGACAGTCAAATTCACCCCTCCACTTT; cdr3_aa: CASRPGQSNSPLHF
v_call: TRBV7-9; j_call: TRBJ2-7; clone_size: once; d_call: NA; cdr3_nt: TGTGCCAGCAGCTTAGCGGGACTCCAGTACGAGCAGTACTTC; cdr3_aa: CASSLAGLQYEQYF
v_call: TRBV3-1/TRBV3-2; j_call: TRBJ2-1; clone_size: NA; d_call: TRBD2; cdr3_nt: TGTGCCAGCAGCTCTAGCGGGGGGATTTACAATGAGCAGTTCTTC; cdr3_aa: CASSSSGGIYNEQFF
v_call: TRBV14; j_call: TRBJ1-1; clone_size: NA; d_call: NA; cdr3_nt: TGTGCCAGCTCGATCGACAGGATGAACACTGAAGCTTTCTTT; cdr3_aa: CASSIDRMNTEAFF
v_call: TRBV19; j_call: TRBJ2-2; clone_size: NA; d_call: TRBD2; cdr3_nt: TGTGCCAGTTGGGACTACCCCGCCGGGGAGCTGTTTTTT; cdr3_aa: CASWDYPAGELFF
v_call: TRBV11-3; j_call: TRBJ2-7; clone_size: NA; d_call: NA; cdr3_nt: TGTGCCAGCAGCTTACACATAAACTACGAGCAGTACTTC; cdr3_aa: CASSLHINYEQYF
v_call: TRBV6-5; j_call: TRBJ1-5; clone_size: NA; d_call: NA; cdr3_nt: TGTGCCAGCAGACTCCCCGGGTCCAAAAATCAGCCCCAGCATTTT; cdr3_aa: CASRLPGSKNQPQHF
v_call: TRBV24-1; j_call: TRBJ2-1; clone_size: NA; d_call: TRBD2; cdr3_nt: TGTGCCACCAGTTCGCCGGGACTAGCAGGGAATGAGCAGTTCTTC; cdr3_aa: CATSSPGLAGNEQFF
v_call: TRBV15; j_call: TRBJ1-2; clone_size: NA; d_call: NA; cdr3_nt: TGTGCCACAGGGGACTATGGCTACACCTTC; cdr3_aa: CATGDYGYTF
v_call: TRBV7-6; j_call: TRBJ1-3; clone_size: once; d_call: NA; cdr3_nt: TGTGCCAGCAGCTTAGCCCCGGGTCAGGGGGGAAACACCATATATTTT; cdr3_aa: CASSLAPGQGGNTIYF
v_call: TRBV10-2; j_call: TRBJ1-6; clone_size: NA; d_call: NA; cdr3_nt: TGCGCCAGCAGAATGACAGGCCGCGACTCACCCCTCCACTTT; cdr3_aa: CASRMTGRDSPLHF
v_call: TRBV6-6; j_call: TRBJ2-2; clone_size: NA; d_call: NA; cdr3_nt: TGTGCCAGCAGCCTTTTTTGGACTTCGAACACCGGGGAGCTGTTTTTT; cdr3_aa: CASSLFWTSNTGELFF
v_call: TRBV14; j_call: TRBJ2-1; clone_size: NA; d_call: NA; cdr3_nt: TGTGCCAGCAGCCCATACAGGGATAGAGAGCAGTTCTTC; cdr3_aa: CASSPYRDREQFF
v_call: TRBV11-2; j_call: TRBJ1-3; clone_size: NA; d_call: NA; cdr3_nt: TGTGCCAGCAGCTTAACAGACCCCTCTGGAAACACCATATATTTT; cdr3_aa: CASSLTDPSGNTIYF
v_call: TRBV10-1; j_call: TRBJ2-3; clone_size: NA; d_call: NA; cdr3_nt: TGCGCCAGCAGTGAGTCGAACCGTGGAGAAGCGCAGTATTTT; cdr3_aa: CASSESNRGEAQYF
v_call: TRBV20-1; j_call: TRBJ2-1; clone_size: NA; d_call: NA; cdr3_nt: TGCAGTGCCTGGGGCCATGAGCAGTTCTTC; cdr3_aa: CSAWGHEQFF